The clone carrying this T cell receptor (beta chain) was recorded only once. Its antigen is still unknown. Per germline, CDR1 SNHLY and CDR2 FYNNEI. CDR3 size: 17 residues. V was shortened by 5 bases and J by 1 base, with 20 bases between the two germline ends. Some clones are missing from TCRdb's copy, which holds only in-frame ones; the method was immunoSEQ multiplex PCR. The data show approximately 140,000 clones, 85% to 95% seen once. These data come from a study of T cell responses to AZD1222 COVID-19 vaccine. Study-level information: Pooled in the analysis were second doses at about 4 or about 12 weeks. Study-wide points: Spike-specific TCR breadth and depth rose after two AZD1222 doses. Repertoires were collected only later (after the peak T cell response had occurred). Donor demographics were predominantly white British with a female majority; clonal diversity may be underestimated.

Sequenced material: peripheral blood, taken on day 0 of AZD1222 vaccination. This chain uses TRBV2 with TRBJ2-5; D may match TRBD1 or TRBD2 (6 bases each). This TCR came from an adult in good health. CDR3 bases: TGTGCCAGCAGTCCAAAGGAGATTGGGGGGCCCCAAGAGACCCAGTACTTC. Protein: CASSPKEIGGPQETQYF.